The sequence of this T cell receptor beta chain was determined in a study of PD-L1 blockade in urothelial cancer. This CDR3 has 13 amino acids. Germline V CDR1 and CDR2: SEHNR, FQNEAQ (reference sequence). V lost 5 bases, J lost 2 bases, and 10 bases lay in between. Method: immunoSEQ multiplex PCR; TCRdb's copy keeps in-frame clones and lacks some. In the table there are about 88,000 clones, over 90% of which are singletons. The chain combines TRBV7-9 with TRBJ2-7, with D tentatively TRBD1 (5 bases). This sequence originates from a man aged 55-75 years with urothelial cancer. Sequencing used PBMCs, obtained around atezolizumab (anti-PD-L1) treatment. In nucleotides, the CDR3 is TGTGCCAGCAGCCCGGACACTACCTACGAGCAGTACTTC. Its translation is CASSPDTTYEQYF.